A selection of T cell receptor beta chains follows, all from one sample in a study of PD-L1 blockade in urothelial cancer. Repertoires were generated with immunoSEQ multiplex PCR, while TCRdb's copy carries only in-frame clones and drops some. The sample includes about 130,000 clones, about four fifths of them seen just once. Sample: PBMCs, taken around atezolizumab (anti-PD-L1) treatment. The origin of the receptors is a man aged 50 to 59 with urothelial cancer. Both conserved end residues are part of each CDR3. A D gene is named only where the DNA matches it firmly. The size entry is marked missing in some rows and otherwise reads once, few, many or a size class.

d_call | clone_size | j_call | v_call | cdr3_nt | cdr3_aa
. | . | TRBJ2-4 | TRBV6-1 | TGTGCCAGCAGTGAATTGGCAGCTAGCAAAAACATTCAGTACTTC | CASSELAASKNIQYF
TRBD1 | . | TRBJ1-1 | TRBV5-1 | TGCGCCAGCAGCTTGGAATGGTCAGGGGGCGCTCCCACTGAAGCTTTCTTT | CASSLEWSGGAPTEAFF
TRBD1 | few | TRBJ1-4 | TRBV4-1 | TGCGCCAGCAGCCAACGGGGACAGGGAAGCATGTTGGATGAAAAACTGTTTTTT | CASSQRGQGSMLDEKLFF
TRBD2 | . | TRBJ2-1 | TRBV27 | TGTGCCAGCAGTACCCGGACTAGCGTCTACAATGAGCAGTTCTTC | CASSTRTSVYNEQFF
TRBD1 | . | TRBJ1-2 | TRBV28 | TGTGCCAGCAGGGCCACAGGGGCAGGAGCTACTTCCCATGGCTACACCTTC | CASRATGAGATSHGYTF
TRBD1 | few | TRBJ1-5 | TRBV2 | TGTGCCAGCAGTGTGGCAGGGGGGCCTCAGCCCCAGCATTTT | CASSVAGGPQPQHF
. | few | TRBJ2-7 | TRBV7-8 | TGTGCCAGCAGCCTAGCTGTGGCGGCGGTGGGCTCCTACGAGCAGTACTTC | CASSLAVAAVGSYEQYF
. | . | TRBJ2-2 | TRBV27 | TGTGCCAGCAGTTCGTGGATGCGAGGCACCGGGGAGCTGTTTTTT | CASSSWMRGTGELFF
TRBD1 | . | TRBJ1-5 | TRBV28 | TGTGCCAGCAGTTCAGGGGGGAGCAATCAGCCCCAGCATTTT | CASSSGGSNQPQHF
TRBD1 | . | TRBJ1-3 | TRBV7-2 | TGTGCCAGCAGCGGGGGACAGGGGGCGGCAGGTTACACCATATATTTT | CASSGGQGAAGYTIYF
TRBD1 | . | TRBJ1-1 | TRBV5-1 | TGCGCCAGCAGCTTTACAGGGGGCAACACTGAAGCTTTCTTT | CASSFTGGNTEAFF